Below are 21 T cell receptor beta chains sequenced from a single sample in a study of naive and memory T cell subsets. Two oligonucleotides, mixed equimolar, formed the beta constant-region primer covering TRBC1 and TRBC2. From the UMI-ligation and nested PCR reads, TCRdb called clonotypes with MiXCR, one entry per CDR3 protein. The sample carries approximately 85,000 distinct CDR3 sequences, more than 6.5% recorded once. The source material was central memory CD4+ T cells from blood. The source is a human donor in good health.

In its sample, this clonotype was seen many times. V usage is TRBV6-1 and J usage is TRBJ1-5, with 7 positions matching TRBD1. CDR3 size: 13 residues. CDR1 and CDR2 from the germline V gene are MNHNS and SASEGT. V lost 9 bases to trimming and J lost 5 bases; unmatched junction nucleotides: 7. CDR3 sequence reads: CASTGVSYQPQHF. CDR3 coding DNA: TGTGCCAGTACAGGGGTTTCTTATCAGCCCCAGCATTTT.

The genes are TRBV29-1 and TRBJ2-7; D gene unclear. The CDR3 loop spans 11 amino acids. Germline CDR1 is SQVTM and CDR2 is ANQGSEA. Trimming removed 6 bases from V and 3 bases from J, with 9 bases in between. This CDR3 reads CSVLGDYEQYF. CDR3 sequence (DNA): TGCAGCGTGCTAGGAGACTACGAGCAGTACTTC.

This clonotype showed up many times. V is TRBV4-2 and J is TRBJ1-6; possible D gene TRBD1, 6 bases. Trimming removed 0 bases from V and 6 bases from J, with 18 bases in between. Germline lookup yields CDR1 LGHNA and CDR2 YNFKEQ. The CDR3 spans 18 residues. The CDR3 nucleotides read TGTGCCAGCAGCCAAGATCACGTTGCGGGGGCTTCTAATTCACCCCTCCACTTT. It encodes CASSQDHVAGASNSPLHF.

As concerns this clonotype: The conserved closing phenylalanine or tryptophan is absent in this CDR3, likely reflecting a read error. The V call is TRBV7-2, the J call TRBJ1-2; 7 bases map to TRBD1. From germline, CDR1 is SGHTA and CDR2 FQGNSA. CDR3 length equals 13 residues. Germline trimming cut 1 base from V and 6 bases from J; bases unmatched to any gene: 2. The CDR3 region is CASSLVGTDGYTS. The CDR3 DNA follows: TGTGCCAGCAGCTTAGTTGGGACAGATGGCTACACCTCC.

The rearrangement uses TRBV2 and TRBJ2-2; D gene ambiguous. The CDR3 is 13 residues long. CDR1 SNHLY and CDR2 FYNNEI come from the germline V gene. Trimming took 4 bases from V and 3 from J, leaving 6 bases between them. CDR3 coding DNA: TGTGCCAGCAGTGGAGCGCACACCGGGGAGCTGTTTTTT. Protein: CASSGAHTGELFF.

This clonotype was detected a few times. The rearrangement links TRBV29-1 to TRBJ1-1; possible D gene TRBD1, 6 bases. The germline gives CDR1 SQVTM, CDR2 ANQGSEA. The V end lost 6 bases, the J end lost 2 bases, and 16 bases lay between the germline ends. CDR3 length: 14 residues. CDR3 residues: CSVTPTGANTEAFF. The CDR3 bases are TGCAGCGTGACCCCGACAGGCGCCAACACTGAAGCTTTCTTT.

This clonotype appeared many times. This chain joins TRBV29-1 and TRBJ1-2; D is unclear. The V and J ends lost 4 bases and 0 bases respectively, with 9 bases between them. CDR3 size: 13 residues. Germline CDR1 and CDR2: SQVTM and ANQGSEA. The CDR3 DNA reads TGCAGCGTTGTTCCCCTTTCTAACTATGGCTACACCTTC. Its translation: CSVVPLSNYGYTF.

The table lists this clonotype with many counts. The genes are TRBV7-2 and TRBJ1-2; 7 nucleotides agree with TRBD1. CDR3 length: 16 amino acids. Looked up from germline, CDR1 is SGHTA and CDR2 is FQGNSA. V gave up 5 bases and J gave up 0 bases; unmatched junction bases: 9. The CDR3 loop is CASSANRGTANYGYTF. DNA of the CDR3: TGTGCCAGCAGCGCAAACAGGGGTACGGCTAACTATGGCTACACCTTC.

The V gene is TRBV7-2, the J gene TRBJ2-1; D may be TRBD2 (5 bases). The CDR3 loop spans 15 amino acids. V lost 1 base and J 3 bases, leaving 10 bases between the germline ends. Germline V gene sequence: CDR1 SGHTA, CDR2 FQGNSA. The DNA of the CDR3 is TGTGCCAGCAGCTTAGGAGGGAGTAACTACAATGAGCAGTTCTTC. This encodes CASSLGGSNYNEQFF.

This clonotype came up many times. The chain employs TRBV15 and TRBJ2-7; 8 bases match TRBD1. The CDR3 covers 14 residues. V shed 5 bases, J shed 5 bases, and the junction held 8 bases outside the gene matches. Germline CDR1 is LNHNV and CDR2 is YYDKDF (reference sequence). The CDR3 reads CATSRTGSLHEQYF. DNA of the CDR3: TGTGCCACCAGCCGGACAGGGTCTCTCCACGAGCAGTACTTC.

Ten or more counts support this clonotype. This chain links TRBV20-1 with TRBJ2-2; 11 bases match TRBD2. Germline trimming cut 3 bases from V and 4 bases from J; bases unmatched to any gene: 1. Germline V lookup: CDR1 DFQATT, CDR2 SNEGSKA (reference sequence). The CDR3 sequence is 14 residues long. The CDR3 nucleotides are TGCAGTGCTAGTAGCGGGAGGGCCACCGGGGAGCTGTTTTTT. This gives the protein CSASSGRATGELFF.

This clonotype came up many times. The rearrangement links TRBV13 to TRBJ2-7, with TRBD2 identical over 8 bases. Losses at the gene ends were 5 bases for V and 4 bases for J; bases not matched to a gene: 19. The length of the CDR3 is 18 residues. The V gene's germline CDR1 is PRHDT and CDR2 FYEKMQ (reference sequence). CDR3 DNA: TGTGCCAGCAGCCTTAGGCCTTCCCGTAGCGGGACCCCTTACGAGCAGTACTTC. Translation: CASSLRPSRSGTPYEQYF.

This clonotype was recorded many times. This rearrangement joins TRBV10-3 to TRBJ2-7; D unresolved. Trimming took off 9 bases at V and 0 bases at J, with 9 bases between the two ends. The CDR3 spans 12 residues. Germline V gene data show CDR1 as ENHRY and CDR2 as SYGVKD. CDR3: CAIKGTSYEQYF. The CDR3 DNA follows: TGTGCCATTAAAGGAACCTCCTACGAGCAGTACTTC.

This clonotype was found many times. The chain links TRBV6-4 to TRBJ1-3, with 9 bases identical to TRBD1. The CDR3 contains 15 residues. V gave up 4 bases and J gave up 4 bases; unmatched junction bases: 5. Germline CDR1 reads MRHNA; CDR2 reads SNTAGT. Here the CDR3 reads CASSGGQGHGNTIYF. The CDR3 bases are TGTGCCAGCAGTGGGGGACAGGGCCACGGAAACACCATATATTTT.

This clonotype was found many times. The chain links TRBV7-9 to TRBJ2-3; the D gene could be TRBD1 or TRBD2 (5 bases each). CDR3 length equals 16 residues. Trimming took off 3 bases at V and 2 bases at J, with 15 bases between the two ends. Germline V gives CDR1 SEHNR, CDR2 FQNEAQ (reference sequence). CDR3 loop: CASSFTRGRSTDTQYF. Written as DNA, the CDR3 is TGTGCCAGCAGCTTCACCCGGGGCCGCTCCACAGATACGCAGTATTTT.

This clonotype was counted at least ten times. This chain joins TRBV20-1 and TRBJ1-1, with a possible D match to TRBD1 (6 bases). The CDR3 is 14 residues long. Germline V lookup: CDR1 DFQATT, CDR2 SNEGSKA (reference sequence). V shed 5 bases and J shed 5 bases, with 18 bases lying between them. The CDR3: CSAQRGGRETEAFF. The CDR3 coding sequence is TGCAGTGCTCAACGGGGGGGGCGAGAAACTGAAGCTTTCTTT.

The table lists this clonotype with many counts. The chain links TRBV5-4 to TRBJ2-1; 7 bases line up with TRBD2. The trim removed 3 bases at V and 3 bases at J, leaving 6 bases unmatched. This CDR3 comprises 15 residues. From germline, CDR1 is SGHNT and CDR2 YYREEE (reference sequence). CDR3 region: CASSSELARYNEQFF. The CDR3, as DNA: TGTGCCAGCAGCTCGGAACTAGCGCGCTACAATGAGCAGTTCTTC.

Many counts were recorded for this clonotype. The gene calls are TRBV11-2 and TRBJ2-1; D possibly corresponds to TRBD1 (5 bases). CDR1 SGHAT and CDR2 FQNNGV come from the germline V gene. V was trimmed by 7 bases and J by 10 bases, leaving 17 bases between them. The CDR3 spans 13 residues. CDR3 protein: CASKRGEVSEQFF. The CDR3 coding sequence is TGTGCCAGCAAAAGGGGCGAAGTCAGCGAGCAGTTCTTC.

This clonotype was found many times. The rearrangement joins TRBV27 to TRBJ2-5, with 16 bases matching TRBD2. CDR3 length equals 18 residues. Germline values: CDR1 MNHEY, CDR2 SMNVEV (reference sequence). Losses at the gene ends were 4 bases for V and 2 bases for J; bases not matched to a gene: 7. This CDR3 is CASSSGTSGGARQETQYF. The CDR3 region has the DNA TGTGCCAGCAGTTCCGGGACTAGCGGGGGGGCCCGTCAAGAGACCCAGTACTTC.

Ten or more counts support this clonotype. In DNA, the CDR3 is TGTGCCAGCAGCTTAAGCAGGGGAGTGTTGAACACTGAAGCTTTCTTT. This encodes CASSLSRGVLNTEAFF. V gene TRBV7-9 combines with J gene TRBJ1-1; tentative D call: TRBD1 (6 bases). Trimming removed 2 bases from V and 0 bases from J, with 13 bases in between. The CDR3 covers 16 residues. Germline V lookup: CDR1 SEHNR, CDR2 FQNEAQ (reference sequence). The variable domain in full, with the rest retrieved from reference TRBV7-9 and TRBJ1-1, is DTGVSQNPRHKITKRGQNVTFRCDPISEHNRLYWYRQTLGQGPEFLTYFQNEAQLEKSRLLSDRFSAERPKGSFSTLEIQRTEQGDSAMYLCASSLSRGVLNTEAFFGQGTRLTVV.

This chain uses TRBV18 with TRBJ1-1, with TRBD1 matching over 7 bases. Unmatched junction bases numbered 4, after V lost 2 bases and J lost 1 base. Germline V gives CDR1 KGHSH, CDR2 LQKENI. The CDR3 length is 15 residues. The CDR3 coding sequence is TGTGCCAGCTCACCAGGTTCAGGGGGGAACACTGAAGCTTTCTTT. This gives the protein CASSPGSGGNTEAFF.